This TCR beta chain was identified in a study of blood T cells in healthy people across ages. General study results and limits: Unsorted PBMCs prevented conclusive naive versus antigen-experienced comparison.

As to this clonotype: Its antigen is not identified.

With a J-beta primer mix and a sample-barcoded 5' primer, a second PCR ran 7 to 11 cycles. Each sample yielded at least 2.5 million CDR3-containing paired-end reads. TCRdb ran MiXCR on the 5' RACE reads and lists one entry per CDR3 protein. The sample has 1.5 million to 2 million distinct CDR3 sequences; about 50% are singletons. The people who gave samples were healthy Caucasians from Russia, aged roughly 6 to 100. This CDR3 has 13 amino acids. Looked up from germline, CDR1 is SGHDN and CDR2 is FVKESK. V was pared by 0 bases and J by 10 bases, with 7 bases between. J is TRBJ1-6 and V is TRBV14; D remains unclear. The TCR comes from a woman between 40 and 55 years old in good health. Source material: blood. The CDR3 nucleotides read TGTGCCAGCAGCCAAGATTTAGTGTCACCCCTCCACTTT. Its protein is CASSQDLVSPLHF. Drawing the rest from reference TRBV14 and TRBJ1-6, the complete variable domain is EAGVTQFPSHSVIEKGQTVTLRCDPISGHDNLYWYRRVMGKEIKFLLHFVKESKQDESGMPNNRFLAERTGGTYSTLKVQPAELEDSGVYFCASSQDLVSPLHFGNGTRLTVT.